What follows is one T cell receptor beta chain and its context. Its target is not known. Germline is not matched at one junction end, which may reflect a read error. TCRdb reprocessed the RT-PCR reads with MiXCR, giving one entry per CDR3 protein. The profile shows more than 700,000 distinct CDR3 sequences, 21% of them singletons. This sample is drawn from a study of response to subunit inactivated influenza vaccine. The CDR3 contains 13 residues. Germline V gene data show CDR1 as MNHEY and CDR2 as SVGEGT. Study-wide findings and caveats: The authors suggested that few new T cells are recruited per seasonal influenza vaccination.

The sequencing here drew on PBMCs from blood, taken roughly 5 days after vaccination. The chain uses TRBV6-2 or TRBV6-3 and TRBJ2-1, with D unresolved. This TCR was sampled from a man in his fifties who received an inactivated influenza vaccine. This CDR3 is CASSFNDVAQLNF. The CDR3 DNA follows: TGTGCCAGCAGTTTTAACGACGTCGCACAGCTTAACTTC.